The 20 T cell receptor beta chains reported below all come from one sample, sequenced in a study of blood T cells in healthy people across ages. It was with a sample-barcoded 5' primer and a J-beta primer mix that a second PCR of roughly 7 to 12 cycles was run. TCRdb analysed the 5' RACE reads with MiXCR anew, one entry per CDR3 protein. The repertoire consists of 950,000 to 1,200,000 distinct CDR3 sequences, with more than 30% occurring once and the leading ten covering around 13%. Specimen: blood. Receptors were obtained from a man in his late teens or twenties in good health.

V is TRBV10-3 and J is TRBJ1-4; perhaps TRBD1 as D (5 bases). The V gene's germline CDR1 is ENHRY and CDR2 SYGVKD. The CDR3 length is 17 residues. Trimming stripped 0 bases from V and 0 bases from J, with 11 bases between. CDR3 bases: TGTGCCATCAGTGAGTCTAAGGGGATACCAACTAATGAAAAACTGTTTTTT. Protein sequence: CAISESKGIPTNEKLFF.

This clonotype has a count of ten or more. The chain is built from TRBV5-1 and TRBJ2-3; 8 nucleotides line up with TRBD2. The CDR3 runs 15 residues. With 4 bases clipped from V and 1 base from J, the junction kept 5 bases outside the gene matches. CDR1 is SGHRS and CDR2 is YFSETQ in the germline V gene. The CDR3 nucleotides are TGCGCCAGCAGCCCCGGGCGGGGGGGCACAGATACGCAGTATTTT. It yields the protein CASSPGRGGTDTQYF.

This sequence joins TRBV3-1 and TRBJ1-2, with D maybe TRBD1 (5 bases). CDR1 and CDR2 (germline): LGHDT, YNNKEL (reference sequence). This CDR3 spans 15 amino acids. Between the trimmed V and J ends, which lost 4 bases and 2 bases, there was a span of 14 bases. The CDR3 reads CASSLATAQNYGYTF. DNA for the CDR3: TGTGCCAGCAGCCTCGCGACAGCCCAGAACTATGGCTACACCTTC.

The chain joins TRBV4-3 to TRBJ1-2; D is perhaps TRBD1 (6 bases). Deletions cut 0 bases from V and 8 bases from J, with 13 bases between. Germline V gene sequence: CDR1 LGHNA, CDR2 YSLEER. The CDR3 loop spans 14 amino acids. CDR3 loop: CASSQDRTALGYTF. In DNA, the CDR3 is TGCGCCAGCAGCCAAGATCGGACAGCCTTAGGCTACACCTTC.

The genes are TRBV2 and TRBJ2-1; the D gene is possibly TRBD2 (6 bases). The J call may be faulty, since TRBJ2-7 better matches the DNA end. From germline, CDR1 is SNHLY and CDR2 FYNNEI. CDR3 length equals 15 residues. The CDR3 sequence: CASSVAAISYNEQYF. The CDR3, as DNA: TGTGCCAGCTCTGTAGCGGCCATCTCCTACAATGAGCAGTACTTC.

This clonotype was observed a handful of times. The chain links TRBV7-3 to TRBJ1-1; D unclear. In germline, CDR1 is SGHTA, CDR2 FQGTGA. The CDR3 is 14 amino acids. V was trimmed by 6 bases and J by 4 bases, leaving 15 bases between them. CDR3 sequence (DNA): TGTGCCAGCAGGGATGAGGGTCATAGCACTGAAGCTTTCTTT. It translates to CASRDEGHSTEAFF.

This clonotype was picked up many times. The CDR3 DNA reads as TGCAGCGTTGAGCTCAGAACAAATGAGCAGTTCTTC. This encodes CSVELRTNEQFF. The chain has TRBV29-1 and TRBJ2-1; the D is unclear. The germline V and J ends were trimmed by 3 bases and 7 bases, with 10 bases remaining between them. This CDR3 has 12 residues. Germline V gene sequence: CDR1 SQVTM, CDR2 ANQGSEA.

In its sample, this clonotype was seen a few times. The V gene is TRBV5-4, the J gene TRBJ2-6; D call uncertain. Looked up from germline, CDR1 is SGHNT and CDR2 is YYREEE (reference sequence). Trimming stripped 5 bases from V and 0 bases from J, with 12 bases between. The length of the CDR3 is 16 residues. CDR3 protein: CASSSGANSGANVLTF. DNA for the CDR3: TGTGCCAGCAGTTCCGGAGCAAACTCTGGGGCCAACGTCCTGACTTTC.

On this clonotype itself: At one end the junction does not follow the germline gene, possibly because of a read error. The rearrangement joins TRBV19 to TRBJ1-1; D is perhaps TRBD1 (5 bases). Germline V CDR1 and CDR2: LNHDA, SQIVND (reference sequence). The CDR3 consists of 14 residues. This chain's CDR3 is CAGSIREGFGEAFF. The CDR3, as DNA: TGTGCCGGTAGTATAAGGGAGGGGTTCGGTGAAGCTTTCTTT.

The chain couples TRBV29-1 to TRBJ1-1; the match to TRBD1 covers 7 bases. In germline, CDR1 is SQVTM, CDR2 ANQGSEA. V lost 6 bases, J lost 4 bases, and 11 bases stayed unmatched. The CDR3 length is 14 residues. CDR3 nucleotides: TGCAGCGTCACGGGGCCGACAGGGCTCACTGAAGCTTTCTTT. Translated, it gives CSVTGPTGLTEAFF.

This clonotype appeared a few times. This chain joins TRBV9 and TRBJ2-3; D is possibly TRBD1 (5 bases). The CDR3 sequence is 15 residues long. Trimming removed 0 bases from V and 4 bases from J, with 12 bases in between. Germline V gene lookup returns CDR1 SGDLS and CDR2 YYNGEE. The CDR3 DNA sequence: TGTGCCAGCAGCGTAGATCAGGGTAGGGCAGATACGCAGTATTTT. Its translation: CASSVDQGRADTQYF.

This clonotype was counted between two and nine times. The chain has TRBV20-1 and TRBJ2-1; TRBD2 is a possible D gene (6 bases). Germline V CDR1 and CDR2: DFQATT, SNEGSKA (reference sequence). The V end was cut by 3 bases, the J end by 9 bases, with 12 bases between. The CDR3 has 12 residues. CDR3 amino acids: CSARGGAAEQFF. CDR3 in DNA: TGCAGTGCTAGGGGCGGGGCGGCTGAGCAGTTCTTC.

This clonotype was recorded a few times. The rearrangement joins TRBV14 to TRBJ2-1; 11 bases agree with TRBD1. The CDR3 totals 14 residues. With V trimmed by 4 bases and J by 9 bases, 5 bases remained unmatched. Per the germline V gene, CDR1 is SGHDN and CDR2 is FVKESK. This chain's CDR3 is CASSLRTGGGEQFF. The CDR3 coding sequence is TGTGCCAGCAGCCTAAGGACAGGGGGCGGTGAGCAGTTCTTC.

The chain recombines TRBV12-5 with TRBJ2-7; no clear D. There are 11 residues in the CDR3. The V end was cut by 6 bases, the J end by 7 bases, with 10 bases between. The germline CDR1 and CDR2 sequences are LGHNT and FRNRAP. CDR3: CASGRLDEQYF. Written as DNA, the CDR3 is TGTGCTAGTGGAAGGTTGGATGAGCAGTACTTC.

This clonotype has only a few counts. Here the CDR3 DNA reads TGTGCCAGCAGCTTAGCGTACGGAAATGAAAAACTGTTTTTT. This sequence encodes CASSLAYGNEKLFF. The chain links TRBV7-2 to TRBJ1-4; no reliable D call. V was clipped by 0 bases and J by 5 bases, with 7 bases between them. This CDR3 contains 14 residues. CDR1 and CDR2 from the germline V gene are SGHTA and FQGNSA.

This clonotype showed up just a few times. The chain has TRBV20-1 and TRBJ1-2; D gene ambiguous. This CDR3 contains 14 residues. The germline V gene has CDR1 DFQATT and CDR2 SNEGSKA (reference sequence). Trimming left V 3 bases short and J 0 bases short, with 11 bases between. The CDR3 DNA reads TGCAGTGCTAGCTCCCGGGGAGCTAACTATGGCTACACCTTC. It codes for CSASSRGANYGYTF.

The V gene is TRBV7-9, the J gene TRBJ1-2; D gene unclear. The CDR3 extends over 12 amino acids. The V and J ends lost 0 bases and 10 bases respectively, with 9 bases between them. CDR1 and CDR2 from the germline V gene are SEHNR and FQNEAQ (reference sequence). This chain's CDR3 is CASSLAVPSYTF. For the CDR3, the DNA is TGTGCCAGCAGCTTAGCGGTTCCTTCCTACACCTTC.

This clonotype was seen a few times. This sequence joins TRBV20-1 and TRBJ2-3; TRBD1 agrees at 9 bases. The trim removed 3 bases at V and 0 bases at J, leaving 4 bases unmatched. CDR1 is DFQATT, CDR2 SNEGSKA, per germline (reference sequence). This CDR3 is 15 amino acids long. The CDR3 is CSASGDRGSTDTQYF. CDR3 coding DNA: TGCAGTGCTAGTGGAGACAGGGGGAGCACAGATACGCAGTATTTT.

This clonotype was seen a few times. The chain has TRBV9 and TRBJ1-2, with 7 bases matching TRBD1. There are 18 residues in the CDR3. CDR1 is SGDLS, CDR2 YYNGEE, per germline. The ends lost 3 bases at V and 7 bases at J; junction bases unmatched: 21. The CDR3 sequence is CASSGLGTETLTLSGYTF. As DNA, the CDR3 is TGTGCCAGCAGCGGGCTGGGGACAGAAACCCTTACTCTGAGTGGCTACACCTTC.

The chain uses TRBV21-1 and TRBJ2-7; TRBD1, the table's D call, lacks a check against the DNA. TRBV21-1 is designated a pseudogene. This CDR3 has 15 amino acids. The DNA of the CDR3 is TGTGCCTGCAGCACCCGGACGTACGACCTTCTCGAGCAGTACTTC. Amino acid sequence: CACSTRTYDLLEQYF.